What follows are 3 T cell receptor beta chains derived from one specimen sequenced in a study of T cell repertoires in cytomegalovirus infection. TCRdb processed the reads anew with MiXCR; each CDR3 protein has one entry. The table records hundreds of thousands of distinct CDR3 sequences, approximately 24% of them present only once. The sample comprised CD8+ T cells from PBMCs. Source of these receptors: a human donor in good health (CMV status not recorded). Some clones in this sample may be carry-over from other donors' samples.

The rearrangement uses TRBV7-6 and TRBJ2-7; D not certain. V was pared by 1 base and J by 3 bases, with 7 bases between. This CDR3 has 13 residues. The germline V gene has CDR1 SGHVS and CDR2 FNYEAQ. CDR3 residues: CASSLVLDYEQYF. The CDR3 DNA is TGTGCCAGCAGCTTAGTATTGGACTACGAGCAGTACTTC.

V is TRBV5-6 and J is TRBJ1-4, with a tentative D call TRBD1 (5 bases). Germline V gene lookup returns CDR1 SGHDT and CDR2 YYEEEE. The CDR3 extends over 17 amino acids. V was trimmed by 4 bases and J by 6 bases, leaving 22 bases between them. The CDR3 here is CASSDEGGNRGDEKLFF. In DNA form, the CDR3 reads TGTGCCAGCAGCGATGAAGGTGGAAATAGGGGTGATGAAAAACTGTTTTTT.

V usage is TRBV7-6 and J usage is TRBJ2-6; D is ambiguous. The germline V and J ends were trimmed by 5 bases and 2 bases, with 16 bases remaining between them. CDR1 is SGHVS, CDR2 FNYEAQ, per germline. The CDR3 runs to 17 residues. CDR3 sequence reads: CASSDRRYFTGANVLTF. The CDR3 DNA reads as TGTGCCAGCAGCGATAGACGGTATTTTACTGGGGCCAACGTCCTGACTTTC.